This T cell receptor (beta chain) came from a study of blood T cell repertoires in COVID-19. This CDR3 region has 15 residues. V lost 6 bases to trimming and J lost 5 bases; unmatched junction nucleotides: 6. Germline CDR1 reads ENHRY; CDR2 reads SYGVKD. Authors' methods: Reference gene primers were amplified, and this amplification served to estimate nucleated cell counts. Here immunoSEQ multiplex PCR was the method, and the copy in TCRdb shows in-frame clones only, minus some. Clonal size and the V and J genes are those of that table, whereas D and trimming came from the DNA. The sample records around 100,000 clones, roughly 88% being singletons.

The receptor was isolated from an elderly man with acute or convalescent COVID-19. The source material was peripheral blood. V usage is TRBV10-3 and J usage is TRBJ2-1, with TRBD2 matching over 11 bases. CDR3 amino acids: CAISLRTSGHNEQFF. The CDR3, as DNA: TGTGCCATCAGCCTTAGGACTAGCGGGCACAATGAGCAGTTCTTC.